The sequence of this T cell receptor beta chain was determined in a study of identical twins. This clonotype occurred a few times. Germline CDR1 SGHTA, CDR2 FQGNSA. This CDR3 is built from 15 residues. The ends were cut back, 2 bases at V and 3 bases at J, with 11 bases in the middle. TCRdb used MiXCR to reprocess the 5' RACE reads, holding one entry per CDR3 protein. The sample contains some 730,000 distinct CDR3 sequences, roughly 20% of which appear only once. The same specimen was also included in a second study, on T cells expressing NK-cell markers. That work contributes: Sequencing covered eight donors, seven HCMV-seropositive and one seronegative.

Source material: PBMCs. The TCR sequence derives from a woman aged 18-30 years in good health. The gene calls are TRBV7-2 and TRBJ1-5; D might be TRBD1 (5 bases). In DNA, the CDR3 is TGTGCCAGCAGCTTACAGGGCCTACCCAATCAGCCCCAGCATTTT. Translating it yields CASSLQGLPNQPQHF.